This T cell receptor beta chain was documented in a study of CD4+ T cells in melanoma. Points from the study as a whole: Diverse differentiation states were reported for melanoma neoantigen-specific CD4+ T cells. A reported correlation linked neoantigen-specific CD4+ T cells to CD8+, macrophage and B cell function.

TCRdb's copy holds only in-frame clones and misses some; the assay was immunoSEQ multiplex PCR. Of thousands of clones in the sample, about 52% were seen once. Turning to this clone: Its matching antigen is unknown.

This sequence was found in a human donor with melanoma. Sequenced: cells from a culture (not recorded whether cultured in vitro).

The chain's CDR3 is CAWSVNRLDEGYTF. CDR3 sequence (DNA): TGTGCCTGGAGTGTAAATCGTCTTGATGAGGGCTACACCTTC. V usage is TRBV30 and J usage is TRBJ1-2, with unresolved D. Germline V gene lookup returns CDR1 GTSNPN and CDR2 SVGIG (reference sequence). This CDR3 has 14 residues. Trimming shortened V by 0 bases and J by 8 bases, and 16 bases separated the two germline ends.